This is a list of T cell receptor beta chains from one sample in a study of OX40 agonist ivuxolimab in advanced cancers. Profiling relied on immunoSEQ multiplex PCR, and the TCRdb table lists in-frame clones only, not all of them. The table shows about 100,000 clones, with roughly 90% occurring only once. The material was CD4+ or CD8+ T cells sorted from blood, obtained in a trial of the OX40 agonist ivuxolimab. The receptors derive from an adult with an advanced solid tumor such as melanoma, head and neck, liver or kidney cancer. CDR3s include the opening cysteine and the closing phenylalanine or tryptophan. D genes are given only for firm matches. Only some rows state a clone size, as once, few, many or a class for expanded clones.

abundance,v_gene,j_gene,d_gene,CDR3nt,CDR3aa
NA,TRBV6-5,TRBJ1-1,TRBD1,TGTGCCAGCAGGGGACAGAATATGAACACTGAAGCTTTCTTT,CASRGQNMNTEAFF
NA,TRBV4-3,TRBJ2-5,NA,TGCGCCAGCAGCCAAGAAACGTCCCGTCCGGAGACCCAGTACTTC,CASSQETSRPETQYF
NA,TRBV7-9,TRBJ1-5,NA,TGTGCCAGCAGCTTGGGACTCCTCAATCAGCCCCAGCATTTT,CASSLGLLNQPQHF
NA,TRBV19,TRBJ2-3,NA,TGTGCCAGTAGTCCCGGTGCCGGGGCCCGAGGAGATACGCAGTATTTT,CASSPGAGARGDTQYF
NA,TRBV7-8,TRBJ2-7,TRBD2,TGTGCCAGCAGCGCCAGACGACTAGCGGGGGGCTCTCGGGGCTACGAGCAGTACTTC,CASSARRLAGGSRGYEQYF
NA,TRBV6-5,TRBJ1-5,TRBD1,TGTGCCAGCAGTCGAGACAGGGCTTCCCATTTT,CASSRDRASHF
NA,TRBV10-3,TRBJ2-5,NA,TGTGCCATCAGTGCAACGACGGAGACCCAGTACTTC,CAISATTETQYF
few,TRBV7-8,TRBJ1-1,TRBD1,TGTGCCAGCAGCTTGGACAGGACGAACACTGAAGCTTTCTTT,CASSLDRTNTEAFF
NA,TRBV15,TRBJ2-5,NA,TGTGCCACCAGCAGAGATCCGGGGGAAGAGACCCAGTACTTC,CATSRDPGEETQYF
NA,TRBV29-1,TRBJ1-1,NA,TGCAGCGTCCTCGGGCGGGAGAACACTGAAGCTTTCTTT,CSVLGRENTEAFF
NA,TRBV9,TRBJ2-7,NA,TGTGCCAGCAGCGTAGACGGGCCGGGATCCTACGAGCAGTACTTC,CASSVDGPGSYEQYF
once,TRBV7-6,TRBJ2-3,NA,TGTGCCAGCAGCGCAGGGGTAACAGATACGCAGTATTTT,CASSAGVTDTQYF
NA,TRBV7-2,TRBJ1-2,TRBD1,TGTGCCAGCAGCGAGTGGGTTTCTGGGAGGACAGGGGCTAACTATGGCTACACCTTC,CASSEWVSGRTGANYGYTF
NA,TRBV5-1,TRBJ2-2,NA,TGCGCCAGCAGCTTAATGCGCAACAGGGAAAACACCGGGGAGCTGTTTTTT,CASSLMRNRENTGELFF
NA,TRBV28,TRBJ1-1,NA,TGTGCCAGCAGTTTACCGGGGGCTAACACTGAAGCTTTCTTT,CASSLPGANTEAFF
NA,TRBV5-1,TRBJ2-5,NA,TGCGCCAGCAGCTTGGAAGGTGCAGAGACCCAGTACTTC,CASSLEGAETQYF
NA,TRBV10-1,TRBJ1-3,TRBD1,TGCGCCAGCAGGAGAACAGGGGCTGGAAACACCATATATTTT,CASRRTGAGNTIYF
NA,TRBV14,TRBJ1-2,TRBD1,TGTGCCAGCAGCCCGGGACAGTTTAATGGCTACACCTTC,CASSPGQFNGYTF
NA,TRBV5-1,TRBJ2-7,NA,TGCGCCAGCAGCTTAGATCCCGGGATGACCTACGAGCAGTACTTC,CASSLDPGMTYEQYF
NA,TRBV6-1,TRBJ1-1,TRBD1,TGTGCCAGCAGCCTAGGACAGGGTAGCACTGAAGCTTTCTTT,CASSLGQGSTEAFF
NA,TRBV5-8,TRBJ1-3,NA,TGTGCCAGCAGCTTGGGGACAGCTGGAAACACCATATATTTT,CASSLGTAGNTIYF
NA,TRBV5-1,TRBJ2-1,TRBD1,TGCGCCAGCAGCTTAGGACAGGGAGCTGAGCAGTTCTTC,CASSLGQGAEQFF
NA,TRBV4-3,TRBJ1-5,NA,TGCGCCAGCAGCCAAGAAGAGAATCAGCCCCAGCATTTT,CASSQEENQPQHF
NA,TRBV5-4,TRBJ2-5,TRBD1,TGTGCCAGCAGCCCCCCTTCCCGACAGGGGGCGCAAGAGACCCAGTACTTC,CASSPPSRQGAQETQYF
NA,TRBV5-4,TRBJ1-2,NA,TGTGCCAGCAGCTTGGATGGGGCAGCCCTTTCCTATGGCTACACCTTC,CASSLDGAALSYGYTF
NA,TRBV5-4,TRBJ1-6,TRBD1,TGTGCCAGCTACCAGGGGGGTATCACAGGGGTTAATTCACCCCTCCACTTT,CASYQGGITGVNSPLHF
NA,TRBV7-6,TRBJ2-5,NA,TGTGCCAGCAGCTTAGCCGTTGGGCGCGGGGAGACCCAGTACTTC,CASSLAVGRGETQYF
NA,TRBV6-6,TRBJ1-5,NA,TGTGCCAGCAGACCGGGAGGCGGCAATCAGCCCCAGCATTTT,CASRPGGGNQPQHF
NA,TRBV7-6,TRBJ2-1,NA,TGTGCCAGCAGCACAGACGGGCCACGCCAAGAGCAGTTCTTC,CASSTDGPRQEQFF
NA,TRBV28,TRBJ1-1,NA,TGTGCCAGCAGTGTGGCGAACACTGAAGCTTTCTTT,CASSVANTEAFF
NA,TRBV7-2,TRBJ2-3,NA,TGTGCCAGCAGCTTAGGCAGAAGCACAGATACGCAGTATTTT,CASSLGRSTDTQYF
NA,TRBV5-1,TRBJ2-5,TRBD2,TGCGCCAGCAGCTTTGGCGCGGGGGGGCCGGGTGCCCAGTACTTC,CASSFGAGGPGAQYF
NA,TRBV7-2,TRBJ2-5,NA,TGTGCCAGCAGCTTAGAAAGGGTTCGCGGTAAAGAGACCCAGTACTTC,CASSLERVRGKETQYF
NA,TRBV10-3,TRBJ1-2,NA,TGTGCCAGTCAAAACGGAGGGGGAGGGTACTATGGCTACACCTTC,CASQNGGGGYYGYTF
NA,TRBV7-2,TRBJ1-1,NA,TGTGCCAGCAGCTTAGTCCTTCGAGGGGGAGGGTGGGCTTTCTTT,CASSLVLRGGGWAFF
once,TRBV29-1,TRBJ2-5,TRBD2,TGCAGCGTTGCGGCGGGGGGAATTGAGACCCAGTACTTC,CSVAAGGIETQYF
NA,TRBV28,TRBJ1-2,NA,TGTGCCAGCAGTTTAAAGCATGGCTACACCTTC,CASSLKHGYTF
NA,TRBV5-1,TRBJ2-2,NA,TGCGCCAGCAGCCTATTATTGAAGCGGGACACCGGGGAGCTGTTTTTT,CASSLLLKRDTGELFF
NA,TRBV6-1,TRBJ1-4,NA,TGTGCCAGCAGTACAGGGATCGTCGTTGAAAAACTGTTTTTT,CASSTGIVVEKLFF
NA,TRBV30,TRBJ1-3,TRBD1,TGTGCCTGGGAACAGGGGACTGGAAACACCATATATTTT,CAWEQGTGNTIYF
few,TRBV13,TRBJ2-6,NA,TGTGCCAGCAGCTTCAAAGGGTACTCTGGGGCCAACGTCCTGACTTTC,CASSFKGYSGANVLTF
once,TRBV28,TRBJ1-5,TRBD1,TGTGCCAGCAGTTTATTTGGACAGGGGGCCGTGAAGCCCCAGCATTTT,CASSLFGQGAVKPQHF
NA,TRBV18,TRBJ2-5,TRBD1,TGTGCCAGCTCACCGCCCCCCTGGACAGGGGGCGACGTTGGCATCCAAGAGACCCAGTACTTC,CASSPPPWTGGDVGIQETQYF
NA,TRBV10-2,TRBJ2-5,TRBD2,TGCGCCAGCAGACGGACTAGCGGGGGGCCGATCCAAGAGACCCAGTACTTC,CASRRTSGGPIQETQYF
NA,TRBV7-2,TRBJ1-1,NA,TGTGCCAGCAGCCCTTTCGGGGTGAACACTGAAGCTTTCTTT,CASSPFGVNTEAFF
NA,TRBV2,TRBJ2-2,NA,TGTGCCAGCAGGCAGAGACTGCTCTCGGGGGAGCTGTTTTTT,CASRQRLLSGELFF
NA,TRBV25-1,TRBJ1-1,NA,TGTGCCAGCAGAGAGGCGGGGGGTTACACTGAAGCTTTCTTT,CASREAGGYTEAFF
once,TRBV21-1,TRBJ2-1,NA,TGTGCCAGCAGCAAAATAATTCGTCGAGATGAGCAGTTCTTC,CASSKIIRRDEQFF